This is a list of T cell receptor beta chains from one sample in a study of blood T cell repertoires in COVID-19. TCRdb keeps only in-frame clones here, not all; method: immunoSEQ multiplex PCR. The data show approximately 210,000 clones, about 85% seen once. The material sequenced was PBMCs or T cells enriched from blood (not recorded which). These receptors came from a woman aged 30 to 39 who had recovered from COVID-19. Both conserved end residues are part of each CDR3. Each record gives: J gene, clone size, D gene, V gene, CDR3 DNA, CDR3 protein. D genes are given only for firm matches. Some rows have no size entry. The others give once, few or many, or a class for an expanded clone.

>TRBJ2-4|NA|NA|TRBV10-3
TGTGCCATCAGTGACAGGGTTTCAAACATTCAGTACTTC
CAISDRVSNIQYF
>TRBJ2-7|few|TRBD2|TRBV7-2
TGTGCCAGCAGACTAGCGGGAGTTGCCGAGCAGTACTTC
CASRLAGVAEQYF
>TRBJ2-5|NA|NA|TRBV20-1
TGCAGTGCTAGTATACAGGCAAAGGAGACCCAGTACTTC
CSASIQAKETQYF
>TRBJ1-2|NA|NA|TRBV30
TGTGCCTGGAGTTTTTCGTCCGGGACTTTTGGCTACACCTTC
CAWSFSSGTFGYTF
>TRBJ1-2|NA|TRBD1|TRBV7-6
TGTGCCAGCAGCTCATCGGGACAGGGGTCGAATGGCTACACCTTC
CASSSSGQGSNGYTF
>TRBJ1-2|NA|NA|TRBV29-1
TGCAGCGTTGCCATAAGACCCTCGGGGGACTATGGCTACACCTTC
CSVAIRPSGDYGYTF
>TRBJ2-1|NA|NA|TRBV7-3
TGTGCCAGCAGCCCCACGGCTAGCTCCTACAATGAGCAGTTCTTC
CASSPTASSYNEQFF
>TRBJ1-3|NA|TRBD1|TRBV6-5
TGTGCCAGCAGTCAGGGGACAGGGTATGGAAACACCATATATTTT
CASSQGTGYGNTIYF
>TRBJ2-3|few|NA|TRBV5-1
TGCGCCAGCAGCTTGGCCGTAGGACTAACTAGCACAGATACGCAGTATTTT
CASSLAVGLTSTDTQYF
>TRBJ2-3|NA|TRBD2|TRBV7-3
TGTGCCAGCAGCACCAAGAGCGGGAGTGGAACAGATACGCAGTATTTT
CASSTKSGSGTDTQYF
>TRBJ2-5|NA|NA|TRBV6-2/TRBV6-3
TGTGCCAGCAGTCTTCAAGAGACCCAGTACTTC
CASSLQETQYF
>TRBJ2-7|NA|TRBD1|TRBV5-5
TGTGCCAGCAGCCTACAGGGGTACGAGCAGTACTTC
CASSLQGYEQYF
>TRBJ1-2|NA|NA|TRBV29-1
TGCAGCGTTGAAGACCCCCGGGGTCGGGCTAACTATGGCTACACCTTC
CSVEDPRGRANYGYTF
>TRBJ2-5|many|NA|TRBV12-3/TRBV12-4
TGTGCCAGCAACCATCACCGGGGGACCCAGTACTTC
CASNHHRGTQYF
>TRBJ1-1|NA|TRBD1|TRBV9
TGTGCCAGCAGCGTAGGGGCAGGGGGCGCGGTAACCGCTTTCTTT
CASSVGAGGAVTAFF
>TRBJ2-1|NA|TRBD2|TRBV6-4
TGTGCCAGCAGTATGTTGGCGGGAGTTAATGAGCAGTTCTTC
CASSMLAGVNEQFF
>TRBJ1-2|NA|NA|TRBV12-3/TRBV12-4
TGTGCCAGCAGTTTTCGGGGAAACTATGGCTACACCTTC
CASSFRGNYGYTF
>TRBJ2-7|NA|TRBD2|TRBV9
TGTGCCAGCAGCGTAGTAGATGGAGGCGGGGGAACCTACGAGCAGTACTTC
CASSVVDGGGGTYEQYF
>TRBJ2-6|NA|TRBD2|TRBV5-1
TGCGCCAGCAGCTTGAGGCCGCGGGAGGGCCCCTCTGGGGCCAACGTCCTGACTTTC
CASSLRPREGPSGANVLTF
>TRBJ1-2|NA|NA|TRBV6-5
TGTGCCAGCAGTTACTCAGGGGCCGGTAACTATGGCTACACCTTC
CASSYSGAGNYGYTF
>TRBJ1-2|NA|TRBD1|TRBV12-5
TGTGCTAGTGGTTCCGTTGACAGGGGTGGCTACACCTTC
CASGSVDRGGYTF
>TRBJ1-4|NA|NA|TRBV7-9
TGTGCCAGCAGCTTGTCCCAGGAAAAACTGTTTTTT
CASSLSQEKLFF
>TRBJ2-2|once|TRBD2|TRBV9
TGTGCCAGCAGGAGTTCGAGCGGGGGCACCGGGGAGCTGTTTTTT
CASRSSSGGTGELFF
>TRBJ2-1|NA|TRBD2|TRBV7-2
TGTGCCAGCAGCCGCGGGGGGCCTTCTAGGGATGAGCAGTTCTTC
CASSRGGPSRDEQFF
>TRBJ1-2|NA|TRBD1|TRBV30
TGTGCCGGACAGGGGGGGGAAGGATATGGCTACACCTTC
CAGQGGEGYGYTF
>TRBJ1-3|NA|NA|TRBV6-5
TGTGCCAGCGCCGATTCAACCAGGAACACCATATATTTT
CASADSTRNTIYF
>TRBJ1-2|NA|NA|TRBV28
TGTGCCAGCAGTTTCGGCCAACAGGGTACCTATGGCTACACCTTC
CASSFGQQGTYGYTF
>TRBJ2-7|NA|TRBD1|TRBV11-2
TGTGCCAGCAGCTCTCGGACAGGGCTACGGGAGCAGTACTTC
CASSSRTGLREQYF
>TRBJ2-7|NA|NA|TRBV9
TGTGCCAGCAGCCCCCGGGGAAGTGGATACGAGCAGTACTTC
CASSPRGSGYEQYF
>TRBJ2-1|NA|TRBD2|TRBV4-2
TGTGCCAGCAGCCAAATTCGTAGCGGGGGCTACAATGAGCAGTTCTTC
CASSQIRSGGYNEQFF
>TRBJ2-2|NA|TRBD2|TRBV18
TGTGCCAGCTCACCCCCCGGGGGGGCAAACACCGGGGAGCTGTTTTTT
CASSPPGGANTGELFF
>TRBJ2-5|NA|NA|TRBV7-2
TGTGCCAGCAGCTTAGCAGCTTCTCGAGAGACCCAGTACTTC
CASSLAASRETQYF
>TRBJ2-7|NA|NA|TRBV6-2/TRBV6-3
TGTGCCAGCAGTTCCGTTACAGGGATAAGGCTCTCCTACGAGCAGTACTTC
CASSSVTGIRLSYEQYF
>TRBJ1-5|NA|TRBD1|TRBV30
TGTGCCTGGTCCGAGACAGGGAAGAAGCCCCAGCATTTT
CAWSETGKKPQHF
>TRBJ1-2|NA|NA|TRBV30
TGTGCCTGGAGTCCGCCGGGGATTCATGGCTACACCTTC
CAWSPPGIHGYTF
>TRBJ1-6|NA|NA|TRBV5-8
TGTGCCAGCAGCCTAGGCGGGGTTTCACCCCTCCACTTT
CASSLGGVSPLHF
>TRBJ1-2|NA|NA|TRBV6-5
TGTGCCAGCAACCTTTACAGGGACTATGGCTACACCTTC
CASNLYRDYGYTF
>TRBJ2-7|NA|TRBD2|TRBV7-3
TGTGCCAGCAGTCGCGGACTAGCGGGAGATGGTGAGCAGTACTTC
CASSRGLAGDGEQYF
>TRBJ2-7|NA|NA|TRBV4-3
TGCGCCAGCAGTAGGGACTCAACTTCCTACGAGCAGTACTTC
CASSRDSTSYEQYF
>TRBJ1-2|NA|NA|TRBV6-2/TRBV6-3
TGTGCCAGCAGTACCCCCCGCCAGGGCGTCTATGGCTACACCTTC
CASSTPRQGVYGYTF
>TRBJ1-1|NA|NA|TRBV11-2
TGTGCCAGCAGCTTAACGCGACAGCTGAACACTGAAGCTTTCTTT
CASSLTRQLNTEAFF
>TRBJ2-3|medium-sized|TRBD2|TRBV4-2
TGTGCCAGCAGCCAAGAAGCGGGGGGGCCAGATACGCAGTATTTT
CASSQEAGGPDTQYF
>TRBJ1-6|NA|NA|TRBV6-2/TRBV6-3
TGTGCCAGCAGTTACCCGACAGGAGTCAATTCACCCCTCCACTTT
CASSYPTGVNSPLHF
>TRBJ1-5|NA|TRBD1|TRBV30
TGTGCCTGGTGGACAGGGGGGAATCAGCCCCAGCATTTT
CAWWTGGNQPQHF
>TRBJ1-1|NA|NA|TRBV9
TGTGCCAGCAGCCCTCGTGCGGGGGAGGGAATGAACACTGAAGCTTTCTTT
CASSPRAGEGMNTEAFF
>TRBJ2-2|NA|NA|TRBV6-2/TRBV6-3
TGTGCCAGCAGTTATCTACGCTCGGCCGGGGAGCTGTTTTTT
CASSYLRSAGELFF
>TRBJ2-1|NA|TRBD2|TRBV7-2
TGTGCCAGCAGGTCTTCGAGACTAGCGTCCTATGAGCAGTTCTTC
CASRSSRLASYEQFF
>TRBJ2-1|once|TRBD2|TRBV9
TGTGCCAGCAGCGCTCCATCTAGCGGGGGGAGCTCCTACAATGAGCAGTTCTTC
CASSAPSSGGSSYNEQFF
>TRBJ2-7|few|TRBD1|TRBV29-1
TGCAGCGTTGAAGGAGGAGATCGGACAGGGCTGAGCTCCTACGAGCAGTACTTC
CSVEGGDRTGLSSYEQYF
>TRBJ1-2|NA|NA|TRBV12-2
TGTGCAAGTCGCTTAGCGGGAAGGGAGACGGAGGGTTTCTATGGCTACACCTTC
CASRLAGRETEGFYGYTF
>TRBJ1-2|NA|TRBD1|TRBV7-9
TGTGCCAGCAGCACCGGGACAGATTATGGCTACACCTTC
CASSTGTDYGYTF
>TRBJ1-1|NA|NA|TRBV7-2
TGTGCCAGCAGCTCGGAGGGGCAAGGGTCTGAAGCTTTCTTT
CASSSEGQGSEAFF
>TRBJ2-3|NA|TRBD2|TRBV5-3
TGTGCCAGAAGCTCGGACCCGGGGGGTGAGGGAGATACGCAGTATTTT
CARSSDPGGEGDTQYF